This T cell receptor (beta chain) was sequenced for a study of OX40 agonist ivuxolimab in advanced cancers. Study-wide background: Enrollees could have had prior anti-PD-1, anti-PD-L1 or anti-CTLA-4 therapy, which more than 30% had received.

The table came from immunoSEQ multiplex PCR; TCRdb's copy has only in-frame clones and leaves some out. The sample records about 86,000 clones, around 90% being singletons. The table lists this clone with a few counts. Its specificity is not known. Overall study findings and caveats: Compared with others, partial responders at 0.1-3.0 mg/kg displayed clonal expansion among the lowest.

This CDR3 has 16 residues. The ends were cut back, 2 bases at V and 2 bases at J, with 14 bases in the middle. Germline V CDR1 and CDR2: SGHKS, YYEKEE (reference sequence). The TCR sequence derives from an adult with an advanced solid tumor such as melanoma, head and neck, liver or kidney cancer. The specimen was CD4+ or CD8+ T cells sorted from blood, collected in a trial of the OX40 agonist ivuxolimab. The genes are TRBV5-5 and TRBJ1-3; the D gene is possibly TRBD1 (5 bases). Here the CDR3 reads CASSFTQGITGNTIYF. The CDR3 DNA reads TGTGCCAGCAGCTTTACTCAGGGTATAACTGGAAACACCATATATTTT.